This T cell receptor (beta chain) was captured by sequencing in a study of cytomegalovirus exposure and HLA in healthy donors. Study-wide results and caveats: Presence/absence analyses took donor sequencing depth as roughly uniform. Rare sequences made up most TCRs, while some public TCRs were found in many donors. TCR beta V- and J-gene trimming, according to a later analysis, was linked to a missense DCLRE1C variant.

Vbeta (60) and Jbeta (13) primers were used in the PCR. Original handling: Some 9.9 million shared chains were among around 80 million unique TCR beta chains counted in a later analysis. Sequencing used immunoSEQ multiplex PCR; TCRdb keeps in-frame clones, though not all of them. D and trimming come from the DNA, and the V and J calls and clone size come from that table. The sample has approximately 99,000 clones, roughly three quarters seen once; the top ten hold less than 3.5%. The CDR3 runs to 12 residues. The germline V gene has CDR1 SGHDT and CDR2 YYEEEE. Trimming removed 0 bases at V and 5 bases at J, with 5 bases between. A single count supports this clone. What it recognizes is unknown.

The genes are TRBV5-6 and TRBJ1-2; no clear D. The TCR sequence derives from a male donor in good health and CMV-seropositive. What was sequenced was PBMCs. CDR3 region: CASSLVEYGYTF. The CDR3 nucleotides are TGTGCCAGCAGCTTGGTAGAATATGGCTACACCTTC.